This T cell receptor (beta chain) was sequenced during a study of T-cell memory formation after mild COVID-19. Findings and caveats of the study: Clones that got smaller from day 15 to 85 had even CD4/CD8, while clones growing later tipped toward CD4+. SARS-CoV-2 specificity was not confirmed for second-wave clones peaking on day 37.

Remarks on this clonotype: Its antigen is still unknown.

Germline CDR1 MNHNY, CDR2 SVGAGI (reference sequence). The CDR3 is 14 residues long. Trimming cost V 2 bases and J 1 base, with 8 bases left between them. With constant-segment primers, 5'RACE yielded cDNA libraries of TCR alpha and TCR beta that carried sample barcodes and UMIs. TCRdb re-derived calls from the 5' RACE reads in MiXCR, one entry per CDR3 protein. Counted here are about 400,000 distinct CDR3 sequences, around a sixth occurring once; the ten biggest clones make up approximately 21%. The origin of this receptor is a man aged 18-30 years who had mild COVID-19 (a few samples of this study predate the infection). Cell type and time point are not known. The specimen was PBMCs or a T cell subset sorted from them (not recorded which). This chain connects TRBV6-6 to TRBJ1-1; a possible D gene is TRBD1 (5 bases). CDR3 in DNA: TGTGCCAGCAGTTACCCAGGGAAGAACACTGAAGCTTTCTTT. Translated: CASSYPGKNTEAFF.